Listed here is a single T cell receptor (beta chain). Its specificity is unknown. This sample stems from a study of molecular identifiers for immune sequencing clone quantification. Broader study findings: With a barcode shared among identical TCR molecules, highly expanded clone sizes could be underestimated. Jurkat TCR RNA spiked in from one cell (amid 950,000 to 1,000,000 naive cells) was reportedly detectable.

Previously described methods and listed TCR primers were used for bulk TCR libraries. TCRdb reanalysed the PCR reads using MiXCR and keeps one entry per CDR3 protein. The data contain hundreds of thousands of distinct CDR3 sequences, 25% of them singletons. The ends lost 7 bases at V and 0 bases at J; junction bases unmatched: 16. Germline V gene lookup returns CDR1 SGHKS and CDR2 YYEKEE (reference sequence). The CDR3 is 17 amino acids. The source material was naive CD8+ T cells from blood, with Jurkat cell RNA spiked in. Subset reported: FACS-sorted CD8+CD4-CCR7+CD45RA+ naive T cells. This receptor was identified in a human donor in good health. Some libraries in this study had Jurkat cell RNA spiked in. This chain connects TRBV5-5 to TRBJ2-7; 7 bases are shared with TRBD2. The CDR3 loop is CASLLGESGVSSYEQYF. CDR3 sequence (DNA): TGTGCCAGCCTTTTAGGTGAGAGCGGGGTAAGCTCCTACGAGCAGTACTTC. Looking up the rest from reference TRBV5-5 and TRBJ2-7 gives the full variable domain: DAGVTQSPTHLIKTRGQQVTLRCSPISGHKSVSWYQQVLGQGPQFIFQYYEKEERGRGNFPDRFSARQFPNYSSELNVNALLLGDSALYLCASLLGESGVSSYEQYFGPGTRLTVT.